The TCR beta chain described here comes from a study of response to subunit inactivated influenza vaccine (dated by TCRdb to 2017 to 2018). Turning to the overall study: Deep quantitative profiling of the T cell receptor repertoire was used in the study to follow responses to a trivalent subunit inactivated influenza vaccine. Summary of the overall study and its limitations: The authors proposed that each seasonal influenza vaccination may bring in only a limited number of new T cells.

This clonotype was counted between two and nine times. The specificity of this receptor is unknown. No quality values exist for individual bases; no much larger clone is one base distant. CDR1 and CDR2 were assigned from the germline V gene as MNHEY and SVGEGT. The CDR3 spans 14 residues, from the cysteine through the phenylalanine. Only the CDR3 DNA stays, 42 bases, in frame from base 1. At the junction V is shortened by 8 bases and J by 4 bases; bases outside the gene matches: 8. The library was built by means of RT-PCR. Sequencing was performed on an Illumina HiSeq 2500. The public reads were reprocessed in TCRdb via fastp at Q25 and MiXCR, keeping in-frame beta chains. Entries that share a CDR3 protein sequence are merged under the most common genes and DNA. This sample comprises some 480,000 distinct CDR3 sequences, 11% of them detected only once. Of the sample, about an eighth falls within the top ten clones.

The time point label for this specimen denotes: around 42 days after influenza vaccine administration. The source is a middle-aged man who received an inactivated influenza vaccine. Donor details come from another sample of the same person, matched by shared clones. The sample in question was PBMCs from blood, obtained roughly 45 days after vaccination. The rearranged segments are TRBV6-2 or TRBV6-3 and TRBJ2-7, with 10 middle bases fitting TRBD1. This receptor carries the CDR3 CASSGTGVRYEQYF. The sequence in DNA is TGTGCCAGCTCCGGGACAGGGGTGCGTTACGAGCAGTACTTC.